A selection of T cell receptor beta chains follows, all from one sample in a study of blood T cells in healthy people across ages. TCRdb processed the 5' RACE reads anew with MiXCR; each CDR3 protein has one entry. The data contain some 1.4 million distinct CDR3 sequences, 42% of them singletons. Sequenced material: blood. The source of these receptors is a woman aged 18-30 years in good health. CDR3s include the opening cysteine and the closing phenylalanine or tryptophan. The D gene is left open where the match is weak. Clone size, where shown, is once, few, many, or a class for clones that have expanded.

size,V,D,J,DNA,CDR3
few,TRBV7-9,.,TRBJ2-5,TGTGCCAGCAGCTCCCAAAGGCGGTTTCAAGAGACCCAGTACTTC,CASSSQRRFQETQYF
.,TRBV6-1,TRBD2,TRBJ2-3,TGTGCCAGGCCAAGTGGTAGGGCTAGCGGGATGTATACGCAGTATTTT,CARPSGRASGMYTQYF
few,TRBV6-5,.,TRBJ1-2,TGTGCCAGCAGTTACGGGAACAGCGTTTGGGGCTACACCTTC,CASSYGNSVWGYTF
few,TRBV14,TRBD1,TRBJ2-3,TGTGCCAGCAGCCGCGGGACAGGGGTTACAGATACGCAGTATTTT,CASSRGTGVTDTQYF
.,TRBV6-5,.,TRBJ2-5,TGTGCCAGCAGTTACTCTGTCGGGCAAGAGACCCAGTACTTC,CASSYSVGQETQYF
.,TRBV15,.,TRBJ1-1,TGTGCCACCAGCAGAGCCCCAGGATTGAACACTGAAGCTTTCTTT,CATSRAPGLNTEAFF
few,TRBV20-1,.,TRBJ2-1,TGCAGCCCGAGGGAGAGCTCCTACAATGAGCAGTTCTTC,CSPRESSYNEQFF
.,TRBV25-1,.,TRBJ1-1,TGTGCCAGCAGGGACCCGACAAGCGCTGAAGCTTTCTTT,CASRDPTSAEAFF
few,TRBV20-1,TRBD2,TRBJ2-3,TGCAGTGCTAGAGACCCCGGGACTAGCGGGAGGATGGCAGATACGCAGTATTTT,CSARDPGTSGRMADTQYF
.,TRBV2,.,TRBJ1-1,TGTGCCAGCGCGGAGGACTCGGGCCGCACTGAAGCTTTCTTT,CASAEDSGRTEAFF
few,TRBV12-3/TRBV12-4,.,TRBJ1-2,TGTGCCAGCAGTTTAGGCCGGTTGAGCTCTTACGGAGCTAACTATGGCTACACCTTC,CASSLGRLSSYGANYGYTF
.,TRBV20-1,.,TRBJ2-3,TGCAGTGCTAGAGATGGGGCTAGCGGCACAGATACGCAGTATTTT,CSARDGASGTDTQYF
.,TRBV20-1,.,TRBJ2-2,TGCAGTGTTTCCGCTGGATTTAACACCGGGGAGCTGTTTTTT,CSVSAGFNTGELFF
.,TRBV7-6,.,TRBJ2-4,TGTGCCAGCAGCTTATCTGCAGGGTTAGCCAAAAACATTCAGTACTTC,CASSLSAGLAKNIQYF
.,TRBV14,TRBD2,TRBJ2-3,TGTGCCAGCAGCCAAGGTACTAGCGGGAGGCAAGATACGCAGTATTTT,CASSQGTSGRQDTQYF
few,TRBV20-1,TRBD1,TRBJ2-6,TGCAGTGCCCCCAAGTCCGGACAGGCAAGCTCTGGGGCCAACGTCCTGACTTTC,CSAPKSGQASSGANVLTF
few,TRBV10-3,.,TRBJ1-2,TGTGCCATCAGTGAAACGGGTAGGATCTATGGCTACACCTTC,CAISETGRIYGYTF
.,TRBV6-5,.,TRBJ2-1,TGTGCCAGCAGTTACTCAATTCCGGGAACCCAAGAGACCCAGTTCTTC,CASSYSIPGTQETQFF
.,TRBV27,.,TRBJ1-1,TGTGCCAGCAGTTCGGGGGTTCTCACTGAAGCTTTCTTT,CASSSGVLTEAFF
.,TRBV10-3,.,TRBJ1-1,TGTGCCATCAGGGTGGGGGCCTCGGACACTGAAGCTTTCTTT,CAIRVGASDTEAFF
.,TRBV12-3/TRBV12-4,.,TRBJ1-6,TGTGCCAGCATCGGAGGGAATCTGGATTCACCCCTCCACTTT,CASIGGNLDSPLHF
.,TRBV4-2,TRBD2,TRBJ2-6,TGTGCCAGCAGCCAAGATCTGGGAGGGCGGCCAGGGGCCAACGTCCTGACTTTC,CASSQDLGGRPGANVLTF
.,TRBV6-5,TRBD1,TRBJ1-2,TGTGCCAGCAGTTACGCCCTACAGGGGCTCAACTATGGCTACACCTTC,CASSYALQGLNYGYTF
.,TRBV6-5,TRBD1,TRBJ2-1,TGTGCCAGCAGTTACTCGGGGACAGGGGTTAGCAATGAGCAGTTCTTC,CASSYSGTGVSNEQFF
.,TRBV3-1,.,TRBJ1-6,TGTGCCAGCAGCCAAGACGGGGGGACGGAGAATTCACCCCTCCACTTT,CASSQDGGTENSPLHF
few,TRBV11-1,.,TRBJ2-1,TGTGCCAGCAGCTTAGTCCGCTACAATGAGCAGTTCTTC,CASSLVRYNEQFF
few,TRBV2,.,TRBJ2-1,TGTGCCAGCAGCCAGGTGCACAATGAGCAGTTCTTC,CASSQVHNEQFF
once,TRBV6-1,.,TRBJ1-1,TGTGCCAGCAGTGAATGGGAGGGCAACACTGAAGCTTTCTTT,CASSEWEGNTEAFF
.,TRBV6-1,TRBD2,TRBJ2-2,TGTGCCAGCAGAGCTAGCGGGAGAGGAACCGGGGAGCTGTTTTTT,CASRASGRGTGELFF
few,TRBV9,.,TRBJ1-1,TGTGCCAGCAGCAAGGTGGGGGCGATGAACACTGAAGCTTTCTTT,CASSKVGAMNTEAFF
.,TRBV12-3/TRBV12-4,.,TRBJ1-6,TGTGCCAGCAGTCTCCTGGGACGCATCTATAATTCACCCCTCCACTTT,CASSLLGRIYNSPLHF
.,TRBV7-9,.,TRBJ2-3,TGTGTCAGCAGCTCGGGCGATACGCAGTATTTT,CVSSSGDTQYF
few,TRBV20-1,TRBD2,TRBJ2-7,TGCAGTGCTCCAATTCCGGGACTAGCGGGAGTAGGCTCCTACGAGCAGTACTTC,CSAPIPGLAGVGSYEQYF
.,TRBV18,.,TRBJ2-1,TGTGCCAGCTCACCACCGGCGGGTCCTTACAATGAGCAGTTCTTC,CASSPPAGPYNEQFF
.,TRBV4-1,TRBD2,TRBJ2-1,TGCGCCAGCAGCCAAGACCGATCTGTGGGCGGGAGCTCCTACAATGAGCAGTTCTTC,CASSQDRSVGGSSYNEQFF
.,TRBV20-1,.,TRBJ2-7,TGCAGTGCTATCCATACGTCAGGTTCCTACGAGCAGTACTTC,CSAIHTSGSYEQYF
.,TRBV6-5,TRBD2,TRBJ2-3,TGTGCCAGCAGTTACGGGGCGGGGGGGCCGGGTACGCAGTATTTT,CASSYGAGGPGTQYF
.,TRBV20-1,TRBD2,TRBJ2-1,TGCAGTGCTAGAGATTCTAGCGGGGTACTCCATGAGCAGTTCTTC,CSARDSSGVLHEQFF
few,TRBV5-1,.,TRBJ2-7,TGCGCCAGCAAGCAAGTAGAGGTTGGCGAGAGACTCTACGAGCAGTACTTC,CASKQVEVGERLYEQYF
.,TRBV20-1,TRBD1,TRBJ1-6,TGCAGTGCTAGCCGGACGGGACAGGGACTTTCACCCCTCCACTTT,CSASRTGQGLSPLHF
.,TRBV7-2,TRBD1,TRBJ2-1,TGTGCCAGCAGCAGGGGGCAGGGGTACTCCAATGAGCAGTTCTTC,CASSRGQGYSNEQFF
few,TRBV2,.,TRBJ2-6,TGTGCCAGCAGTGGTCTCTACTCTGGGGCCAACGTCCTGACTTTC,CASSGLYSGANVLTF
few,TRBV9,.,TRBJ2-1,TGTGCCAGCAGCGAGGCGTGGGACTCCAAGAACAATGAGCAGTTCTTC,CASSEAWDSKNNEQFF
.,TRBV6-1,TRBD2,TRBJ2-1,TGTGCCAGCAGTGAGGATCTAGCGGGAGTGGGTGAGCAGTTCTTC,CASSEDLAGVGEQFF
.,TRBV7-2,TRBD2,TRBJ2-5,TGTGCCAGCAGCATTAGCGGGAAAAGGGAGACCCAGTACTTC,CASSISGKRETQYF
.,TRBV5-1,.,TRBJ1-2,TGCGCCAGCAGCCCGGGCAGGGTCTATGGCTACACCTTC,CASSPGRVYGYTF
few,TRBV12-3/TRBV12-4,.,TRBJ1-5,TGTGCCAGCAGTTTAGGGGGAAGAGCGGGCAATCAGCCCCAGCATTTT,CASSLGGRAGNQPQHF
.,TRBV6-2/TRBV6-3,TRBD2,TRBJ2-1,TGTGCCAGCAGTTACCCCCGACTAGCGGGATCAGGAGAGACCCAGTTCTTC,CASSYPRLAGSGETQFF
.,TRBV20-1,TRBD1,TRBJ1-4,TGCAGTGCTAGGGGGACAGGGGATGAAAAACTGTTTTTT,CSARGTGDEKLFF
.,TRBV5-8,TRBD2,TRBJ2-3,TGTGCCAGCAGCTGGGGACTAGTCACAGATACGCAGTATTTT,CASSWGLVTDTQYF
few,TRBV28,TRBD2,TRBJ2-3,TGTGCCAGCAGTCCGGACCGACTAGCGGGAGCGACAGATACGCAGTATTTT,CASSPDRLAGATDTQYF
.,TRBV6-4,TRBD2,TRBJ2-1,TGTGCCAGCAGTGACTTGGCGGGGGGGCCGTATGAGCAGTTCTTC,CASSDLAGGPYEQFF
few,TRBV18,.,TRBJ2-7,TGTGCCAGCTCACCACCGATGGAAGTCGAGCAGTACTTC,CASSPPMEVEQYF
.,TRBV25-1,.,TRBJ2-5,TGTGGCAGCAGTGAATATCACAGGGAGGGGACCCAGTACTTC,CGSSEYHREGTQYF
.,TRBV20-1,TRBD2,TRBJ2-4,TGCAGTGCGGGACTAGCGGGAAACATTCAGTACTTC,CSAGLAGNIQYF